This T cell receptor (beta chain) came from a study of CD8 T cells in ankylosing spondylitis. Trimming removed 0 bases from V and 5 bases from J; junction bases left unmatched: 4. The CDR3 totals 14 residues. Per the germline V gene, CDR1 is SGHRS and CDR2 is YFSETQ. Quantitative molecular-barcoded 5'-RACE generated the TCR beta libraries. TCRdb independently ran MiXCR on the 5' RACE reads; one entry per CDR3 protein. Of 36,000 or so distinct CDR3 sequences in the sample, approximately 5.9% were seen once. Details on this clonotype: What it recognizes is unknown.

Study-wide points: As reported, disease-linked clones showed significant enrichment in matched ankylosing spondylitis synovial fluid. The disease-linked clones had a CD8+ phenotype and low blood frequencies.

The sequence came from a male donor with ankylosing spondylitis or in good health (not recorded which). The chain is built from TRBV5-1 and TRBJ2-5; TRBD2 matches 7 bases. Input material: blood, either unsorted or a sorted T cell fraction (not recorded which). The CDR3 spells CASSLAGGTETQYF. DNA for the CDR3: TGCGCCAGCAGCTTGGCGGGAGGAACGGAGACCCAGTACTTC.